This T cell receptor (beta chain) originates from a study of post-analysis software for immune sequencing data. Across the study: Relapsing-remitting, secondary progressive and progressive-relapsing multiple sclerosis were all included among the disease courses. Regarding the study as a whole: Controls had lower frequencies than patients of four or five TRBV segments, which included TRBV5-6, TRBV5-1 and TRBV20-1. Significantly lower normalized Chao1 diversity was seen in multiple sclerosis patients than in controls. Under the F measure, samples that were prepared in one batch clustered strongly together.

This CDR3 contains 17 residues. Unique-molecular-identifier-tagged TCR beta cDNA libraries were used. Roughly 0.5 million cDNA molecules were obtained from around 0.96 to 9.9 million T cells. TCRdb called the PCR reads again in MiXCR, with one record for every CDR3 protein. Here the sample spans roughly 400,000 distinct CDR3 sequences, approximately 42% being singletons. To note about this clonotype: What it binds is not known.

The chain is built from TRBV21-1 and TRBJ2-7; TRBD2 is the table's D call, not checked against the DNA. TRBV21-1 is a known pseudogene. The sequence came from a girl aged 2 to 9 with multiple sclerosis. Sequenced: blood. The CDR3 is CASSKGSWRADAYEQYF. CDR3 DNA: TGTGCCAGCAGCAAAGGTAGCTGGAGGGCCGACGCCTACGAGCAGTACTTC.